A single sample is the source of the 14 T cell receptor beta chains below, sequenced in a study of identical twins (dated by TCRdb to 2016 to 2018). The protocol used for the library was 5' RACE. For sequencing, an Illumina HiSeq 2000 was employed. TCRdb trimmed public reads at Q25 via fastp, called clones via MiXCR and kept in-frame beta chains. A single entry per CDR3 protein holds the most common genes and DNA from its merged rows. This sample is represented by 500,000 to 600,000 distinct CDR3 sequences; about 20% of them were singletons. The ten most abundant clones make up 0.8% to 1% of the sample. Another study also made use of these data, one on T cells expressing NK-cell markers.

The material sequenced was CD4+ T cells sorted from blood. The receptors were gathered from a woman aged 18-29 years in good health.

The sample holds a few counts of this clonotype. The genes are TRBV4-3 and TRBJ2-5; D might be TRBD2 (6 bases). Trimming pared 0 bases from V and 5 bases from J, leaving 7 bases between. The CDR3 has 13 amino acids. The germline CDR1 and CDR2 sequences are LGHNA and YSLEER. The DNA for the CDR3 is TGCGCCAGCAGCCAAGATGGGGGGGAGACCCAGTACTTC. It translates to CASSQDGGETQYF.

The chain links TRBV2 to TRBJ1-5; D remains unclear. With 9 bases removed from V and 4 bases from J, the gap between germline ends came to 16 bases. The V gene's germline CDR1 is SNHLY and CDR2 FYNNEI. This CDR3 contains 14 residues. The DNA of the CDR3 is TGTGCCAGGGGTGGCGGAGAGGGAAATCAGCCCCAGCATTTT. Its translation: CARGGGEGNQPQHF.

This clonotype was seen a handful of times. This chain uses TRBV5-1 with TRBJ2-3, with D unclear. V was shortened by 7 bases and J by 3 bases, with 24 bases between the two germline ends. CDR3 length: 17 residues. The germline V gene encodes CDR1 SGHRS and CDR2 YFSETQ. The CDR3 here is CASGLDQALSRTDTQYF. The DNA of the CDR3 is TGCGCCAGCGGCCTGGACCAGGCTTTAAGTAGGACAGATACGCAGTATTTT.

This clonotype was seen more than once but under ten times. The rearrangement joins TRBV12-3 or TRBV12-4 to TRBJ2-1; D call uncertain. The CDR3 covers 11 residues. V lost 3 bases and J lost 14, with 11 bases in between. In DNA, the CDR3 is TGTGCCAGCAGTTTTTTTGGGGAAGAGTTCTTC. Protein sequence: CASSFFGEEFF.

The chain links TRBV6-2 or TRBV6-3 to TRBJ1-2, with TRBD1 as a possible D gene (5 bases). V was shortened by 10 bases and J by 5 bases, with 17 bases between the two germline ends. Looked up from germline, CDR1 is MNHEY and CDR2 is SVGEGT. This CDR3 contains 13 residues. CDR3 region: CATSSPAGYGYTF. The CDR3 coding sequence is TGTGCCACGAGTTCCCCCGCAGGGTATGGCTACACCTTC.

V gene TRBV12-3 or TRBV12-4 combines with J gene TRBJ2-1; D ambiguous. The CDR3 is 14 amino acids. Trimming pared 3 bases from V and 0 bases from J, leaving 6 bases between. In nucleotides, the CDR3 is TGTGCCAGCAGTTTCCGTCACTCCTACAATGAGCAGTTCTTC. This encodes CASSFRHSYNEQFF.

This clonotype was picked up a small number of times. The chain has TRBV10-3 and TRBJ1-1; D possibly corresponds to TRBD1 (6 bases). Looked up from germline, CDR1 is ENHRY and CDR2 is SYGVKD. The length of the CDR3 is 12 residues. V was cut by 10 bases and J by 1 base, with 10 bases left in between. The CDR3 DNA reads as TGTGCCACTAAGGGGGGGAACACTGAAGCTTTCTTT. Translating it yields CATKGGNTEAFF.

This clonotype was observed at least ten times. This chain uses TRBV12-3 or TRBV12-4 with TRBJ2-3, with 9 bases fitting TRBD1. The ends lost 5 bases at V and 1 base at J; junction bases unmatched: 4. This CDR3 region has 15 residues. CDR3 sequence: CASSPGQGRTDTQYF. In nucleotides, the CDR3 is TGTGCCAGCAGTCCCGGACAGGGGCGCACAGATACGCAGTATTTT.

This clonotype was seen ten or more times. The V and J genes are TRBV6-1 and TRBJ1-2; TRBD1 matches 8 bases. V was pared by 5 bases and J by 3 bases, with 2 bases of the junction left unmatched. Germline CDR1 reads MNHNS; CDR2 reads SASEGT. This CDR3 comprises 13 residues. CDR3 in DNA: TGTGCCAGCAGTCAGGGGGCGGACTATGGCTACACCTTC. Its translation is CASSQGADYGYTF.

This chain uses TRBV4-2 with TRBJ2-7, with D perhaps TRBD1 (5 bases). The V gene's germline CDR1 is LGHNA and CDR2 YNFKEQ. Trimming stripped 0 bases from V and 6 bases from J, with 12 bases between. The CDR3 is 14 amino acids. The CDR3 DNA reads TGTGCCAGCAGCCAAGAGGCAGGGTCAGGCGAGCAGTACTTC. Translation gives CASSQEAGSGEQYF.

This clonotype was detected a few times. The CDR3 sequence: CASRADTGGTEAFF. The CDR3 coding sequence is TGTGCCAGCAGGGCAGATACGGGGGGCACTGAAGCTTTCTTT. The V and J genes are TRBV2 and TRBJ1-1, with D perhaps matching TRBD1 (5 bases). The CDR3 spans 14 residues. V gave up 6 bases and J gave up 4 bases, with 15 bases separating them. Germline values: CDR1 SNHLY, CDR2 FYNNEI.

This rearrangement joins TRBV7-9 to TRBJ1-4; 8 bases agree with TRBD1. From germline, CDR1 is SEHNR and CDR2 FQNEAQ (reference sequence). J was trimmed by 3 bases and V by 4 bases; bases with no gene match: 1. This CDR3 is 14 amino acids long. CDR3 sequence reads: CASSWGQANEKLFF. The CDR3, as DNA: TGTGCCAGCAGCTGGGGACAGGCTAATGAAAAACTGTTTTTT.

The V gene is TRBV10-3, the J gene TRBJ2-2, with D tentatively TRBD2 (6 bases). From germline, CDR1 is ENHRY and CDR2 SYGVKD. This CDR3 is 13 amino acids long. V was shortened by 11 bases and J by 3 bases, with 13 bases between the two germline ends. As DNA, the CDR3 is TGTGCCGGACGGGGGACCCACACCGGGGAGCTGTTTTTT. Protein sequence: CAGRGTHTGELFF.

This clonotype has a count of ten or more. J is TRBJ2-7 and V is TRBV5-1; unclear D gene. Germline CDR1 and CDR2: SGHRS and YFSETQ. The CDR3 is made up of 15 amino acids. Trimming cost V 2 bases and J 1 base, with 13 bases left between them. The CDR3 loop reads CASSFDPYGSYEQYF. In DNA form, the CDR3 reads TGCGCCAGCAGCTTTGACCCTTATGGGTCCTACGAGCAGTACTTC.